The sequence of this TCR beta chain was determined in a study of response to subunit inactivated influenza vaccine. Study observations and caveats: It was the authors' suggestion that each seasonal influenza vaccination recruits few new T cells.

Each CDR3 protein is one row after TCRdb ran MiXCR on the RT-PCR reads. The sample includes around 540,000 distinct CDR3 sequences, around 11% of them seen just once. The V gene's germline CDR1 is SGHVS and CDR2 FQNEAQ. The CDR3 sequence is 15 residues long. J lost 1 base, V lost 6 bases, and 5 bases had no gene match. In this sample, this clonotype turned up a few times. What it recognizes is unknown. The TCR comes from a man aged 50 or older who received an inactivated influenza vaccine. The rearrangement uses TRBV7-8 and TRBJ1-1, with 10 bases aligning to TRBD1. The sequencing here drew on PBMCs from blood, taken on the day of vaccination. As DNA, the CDR3 is TGTGCCAGCAGACCGACAGGGGGCACGAACACTGAAGCTTTCTTT. Translating gives CASRPTGGTNTEAFF.